This record looks at one T cell receptor beta chain sequence and its context. Its antigen is as yet unknown. CDR3 length: 14 amino acids. V lost 6 bases to trimming and J lost 1 base, with 13 bases between them. Germline CDR1 reads MNHNS; CDR2 reads SASEGT. The donor cohort consisted entirely of Caucasian adults residing in Nashville, Tennessee. Only in-frame clones appear in the TCRdb table, and some are missing; sequencing was by immunoSEQ multiplex PCR. This sample has some 660,000 clones, with 73% found just once. The data derive from a study of shared clonotypes between healthy human individuals. Study-wide findings and caveats: Between a handful of donors, naive CD4 clonotypes were shared at a level of around 5.1%. Clonotypes shared by all four sorted-subset donors had higher generation probabilities than non-shared clonotypes.

Sample: memory CD4+ T cells sorted from blood. The subset here: CD45RA-negative fraction. The TCR originated in a woman aged 30 to 39 in good health. V is TRBV6-1 and J is TRBJ2-7; D is perhaps TRBD1 (6 bases). CDR3 in amino acids: CASRDRDISYEQYF. The CDR3 DNA follows: TGTGCCAGCAGGGACCGGGACATTTCCTACGAGCAGTACTTC.